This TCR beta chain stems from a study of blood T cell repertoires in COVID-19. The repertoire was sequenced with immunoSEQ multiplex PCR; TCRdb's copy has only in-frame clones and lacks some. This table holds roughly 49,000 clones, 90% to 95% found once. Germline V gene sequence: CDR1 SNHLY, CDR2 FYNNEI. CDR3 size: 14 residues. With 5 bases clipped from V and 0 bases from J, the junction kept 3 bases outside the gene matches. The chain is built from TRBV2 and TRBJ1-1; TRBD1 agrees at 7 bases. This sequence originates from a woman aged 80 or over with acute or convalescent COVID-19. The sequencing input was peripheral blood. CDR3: CASSTGTVNTEAFF. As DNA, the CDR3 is TGTGCCAGCAGTACCGGGACAGTGAACACTGAAGCTTTCTTT. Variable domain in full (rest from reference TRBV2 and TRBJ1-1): EPEVTQTPSHQVTQMGQEVILRCVPISNHLYFYWYRQILGQKVEFLVSFYNNEISEKSEIFDDQFSVERPDGSNFTLKIRSTKLEDSAMYFCASSTGTVNTEAFFGQGTRLTVV.